A single sample gave rise to the 28 T cell receptor beta chains below, sequenced in a study of monozygotic twins with inflammatory bowel disease. TCRdb re-called the 5' RACE reads; one entry per CDR3 protein, DNA not given. Recorded here are roughly 200,000 distinct CDR3 sequences; the top ten clones represent less than 2%. Sequencing was done on a sample of blood. These TCRs come from a human donor with ulcerative colitis or Crohn's disease, or a healthy co-twin of an affected twin (not recorded which).

The genes are TRBV4-2 and TRBJ1-1. Germline loops: CDR1 LGHNA, CDR2 YNFKEQ. This CDR3 comprises 14 residues. The CDR3 loop is CASSQESVNTEAFF.

The chain links TRBV5-1 to TRBJ1-2; with no DNA, the TCRdb D assignment of TRBD1 cannot be verified. Germline values: CDR1 SGHRS, CDR2 YFSETQ. This CDR3 contains 13 residues. The CDR3 reads CASSQGQGTGYTF. Using reference TRBV5-1 and TRBJ1-2 for the parts outside the CDR3, the full variable domain is KAGVTQTPRYLIKTRGQQVTLSCSPISGHRSVSWYQQTPGQGLQFLFEYFSETQRNKGNFPGRFSGRQFSNSRSEMNVSTLELGDSALYLCASSQGQGTGYTFGSGTRLTVV.

The chain employs TRBV12-3 or TRBV12-4 and TRBJ2-7; TCRdb indicates TRBD2, and absent DNA this call remains unverified. The CDR3 is made up of 14 amino acids. CDR3 sequence: CASSTSGGSYEQYF.

The chain employs TRBV27 and TRBJ1-1; the D call from TCRdb, TRBD1, cannot be confirmed without DNA. This CDR3 region has 12 residues. Germline V gene sequence: CDR1 MNHEY, CDR2 SMNVEV (reference sequence). The CDR3 is CASSYRGDQAFF.

CDR3 in amino acids: CASSQGLRTNTDTQYF. V usage is TRBV4-1 and J usage is TRBJ2-3. This CDR3 contains 16 residues. Germline V gene data show CDR1 as MGHRA and CDR2 as YSYEKL.

The chain couples TRBV20-1 to TRBJ2-7; as DNA is missing, the TRBD1 call by TCRdb cannot be tested. The CDR3 has 17 residues. Per the germline V gene, CDR1 is DFQATT and CDR2 is SNEGSKA (reference sequence). This chain's CDR3 is CSARGDRGDRVRREQYF.

The chain couples TRBV12-3 or TRBV12-4 to TRBJ1-1. The length of the CDR3 is 12 residues. CDR3 protein: CGVAELYTEAFF.

This chain links TRBV5-5 with TRBJ1-2; TCRdb's D call of TRBD1 is untestable without DNA. Germline V lookup: CDR1 SGHKS, CDR2 YYEKEE (reference sequence). The CDR3 is 15 amino acids. The CDR3 reads CASSLVSTGTYGYTF. Supplemented by reference TRBV5-5 and TRBJ1-2, the full variable domain reads DAGVTQSPTHLIKTRGQQVTLRCSPISGHKSVSWYQQVLGQGPQFIFQYYEKEERGRGNFPDRFSARQFPNYSSELNVNALLLGDSALYLCASSLVSTGTYGYTFGSGTRLTVV.

The rearrangement uses TRBV5-6 and TRBJ2-3; TCRdb selects TRBD2, and the lack of DNA leaves this call unchecked. This CDR3 contains 15 residues. CDR1 and CDR2 from the germline V gene are SGHDT and YYEEEE. CDR3 region: CASSPQAGYTDTQYF.

This chain links TRBV29-1 with TRBJ2-2. The V gene's germline CDR1 is SQVTM and CDR2 ANQGSEA. The CDR3 is 13 amino acids. CDR3 region: CSADGDNTGELFF.

The rearrangement links TRBV9 to TRBJ1-6; TCRdb's D call, TRBD1, is unchecked because there is no DNA. This CDR3 contains 14 residues. The germline CDR1 and CDR2 sequences are SGDLS and YYNGEE. The CDR3: CASSVGTGELPLHF.

The chain joins TRBV11-2 to TRBJ2-1. Germline V CDR1 and CDR2: SGHAT, FQNNGV. This CDR3 has 15 amino acids. The CDR3 loop reads CASSPPQASYNEQFF.

The chain links TRBV27 to TRBJ1-1. The CDR3 spans 15 residues. Germline CDR1 MNHEY, CDR2 SMNVEV (reference sequence). Here the CDR3 reads CASSLNGQANTEAFF.

This rearrangement joins TRBV6-1 to TRBJ2-4; TCRdb's D call of TRBD2 is untestable without DNA. This CDR3 has 15 amino acids. Germline V gives CDR1 MNHNS, CDR2 SASEGT. The CDR3 is CASRPLAVAKNIQYF.

The chain couples TRBV7-9 to TRBJ2-5; TCRdb's D gene call, TRBD1, goes unchecked for lack of DNA. Germline CDR1 reads SEHNR; CDR2 reads FQNEAQ (reference sequence). The CDR3 runs to 14 residues. The CDR3 loop is CASSTQGMIETQYF.

V usage is TRBV29-1 and J usage is TRBJ2-1; without DNA, the TCRdb call of TRBD2 cannot be checked. Germline loops: CDR1 SQVTM, CDR2 ANQGSEA. This CDR3 comprises 14 residues. CDR3 protein: CSAIGVARYNEQFF.

The chain employs TRBV7-2 and TRBJ2-3; checking the TCRdb D call of TRBD1 is not possible without DNA. The CDR3 spans 16 residues. Germline assignment: CDR1 SGHTA and CDR2 FQGNSA. CDR3 loop: CASSLPGAPNTDTQYF.

CDR3 region: CASSLARRQVTAYEQYF. The chain joins TRBV5-5 to TRBJ2-7; absent DNA, TCRdb's TRBD1 call cannot be checked. The length of the CDR3 is 17 residues. CDR1 SGHKS and CDR2 YYEKEE come from the germline V gene (reference sequence).

V is TRBV7-8 and J is TRBJ1-4. This CDR3 is 13 amino acids long. Germline CDR1 and CDR2: SGHVS and FQNEAQ. The CDR3 sequence: CASSYGGREVLFF.

The chain recombines TRBV3-1 with TRBJ2-6. The germline V gene has CDR1 LGHDT and CDR2 YNNKEL (reference sequence). The CDR3 totals 17 residues. The CDR3 sequence is CASSQGIGSSGANVLTF.

CDR3 protein: CASSQDLTPGTQYF. This sequence joins TRBV3-1 and TRBJ2-3; lacking DNA, the TRBD1 call made by TCRdb goes unchecked. The CDR3 is made up of 14 amino acids. Germline assignment: CDR1 LGHDT and CDR2 YNNKEL (reference sequence).

The rearrangement links TRBV7-2 to TRBJ1-1; TCRdb reports TRBD1, a call that lacks DNA to check it against. CDR1 is SGHTA and CDR2 is FQGNSA in the germline V gene. This CDR3 is 12 amino acids long. The CDR3: CASSSPLGWAFF.

The genes are TRBV28 and TRBJ2-5. Germline V gene sequence: CDR1 MDHEN, CDR2 SYDVKM. CDR3 size: 13 residues. The CDR3 is CASSFLGQETQYF.

V is TRBV2 and J is TRBJ1-5; TCRdb gives TRBD1 as the D gene, but with no DNA this cannot be confirmed. CDR1 is SNHLY and CDR2 is FYNNEI in the germline V gene. The CDR3 loop spans 15 amino acids. Here the CDR3 reads CASSERGTWNQPQHF. Combining the CDR3 with reference TRBV2 and TRBJ1-5 gives the whole variable domain EPEVTQTPSHQVTQMGQEVILRCVPISNHLYFYWYRQILGQKVEFLVSFYNNEISEKSEIFDDQFSVERPDGSNFTLKIRSTKLEDSAMYFCASSERGTWNQPQHFGDGTRLSIL.

This chain uses TRBV6-5 with TRBJ2-2. Germline lookup yields CDR1 MNHEY and CDR2 SVGAGI. CDR3 length: 12 amino acids. The CDR3 loop is CAIGINEGELFF.

The rearrangement uses TRBV12-3 or TRBV12-4 and TRBJ1-1. The CDR3 runs to 13 residues. The CDR3 spells CASSLNEFGEAFF.

The chain uses TRBV25-1 and TRBJ2-7; with no DNA, the TCRdb D assignment of TRBD1 cannot be verified. Germline values: CDR1 MGHDK, CDR2 SYGVNS. There are 13 residues in the CDR3. The chain's CDR3 is CASSEAAGHEQYF.

The chain employs TRBV14 and TRBJ1-4; TCRdb names TRBD1, which stays unverified in the absence of DNA. This CDR3 spans 16 amino acids. Germline V gives CDR1 SGHDN, CDR2 FVKESK. This chain's CDR3 is CASSQESPGAGEKLFF. The full variable domain, in which reference TRBV14 and TRBJ1-4 provide the parts outside the CDR3, is EAGVTQFPSHSVIEKGQTVTLRCDPISGHDNLYWYRRVMGKEIKFLLHFVKESKQDESGMPNNRFLAERTGGTYSTLKVQPAELEDSGVYFCASSQESPGAGEKLFFGSGTQLSVL.